Given below is one T cell receptor beta chain in context. This specimen belongs to a study of blood T cell repertoires in COVID-19. Study-level information: The samples span acute and convalescent COVID-19 from the United States, Italy and Spain. In each case, the material was cDNA or gDNA derived from T cells, B-cell-depleted T cells, or PBMCs.

J gave up 2 bases and V 6 bases, and 1 base lay outside the gene matches. CDR3 length equals 13 residues. Germline CDR1 reads MNHEY; CDR2 reads SVGAGI. In the original analysis: Counts of nucleated cells, estimated from reference gene primer amplification, were obtained. Assay used: immunoSEQ multiplex PCR; TCRdb lists only in-frame clones, some missing. The V and J calls and the clone size are those of that table, but D and trimming were determined from the DNA. Of about 100,000 clones in the sample, more than 75% were seen once. The receptor's source is a human donor in a cohort sampled during active COVID-19. Sequencing was carried out using peripheral blood. The V gene is TRBV6-5, the J gene TRBJ2-7; 10 bases fit TRBD1. The CDR3 reads CASRGTGAYEQYF. The CDR3 bases are TGTGCCAGCAGGGGGACAGGGGCCTACGAGCAGTACTTC.